A selection of T cell receptor beta chains follows, all from one sample in a study of response to subunit inactivated influenza vaccine. From the RT-PCR reads, TCRdb called clonotypes with MiXCR, one entry per CDR3 protein. The sample carries a few hundred thousand distinct CDR3 sequences, around 13% recorded once. Sequencing used PBMCs from blood, obtained approximately 13 days after vaccination. The receptor source for this set is a man in his fifties who received an inactivated influenza vaccine. Each CDR3 is given with its conserved first and last residue. A D gene is named only where the DNA matches it firmly. Part of the rows lack a size; the others show once, few, many or a class for expanded clones.

length	V	J	D	size	CDR3	DNA
15	TRBV5-1	TRBJ2-3	.	few	CASVSRDFRTDTQYF	TGCGCCAGCGTAAGCCGGGACTTCCGCACAGATACGCAGTATTTT
15	TRBV7-2	TRBJ2-1	.	many	CASSSVGATYNEQFF	TGTGCCAGCAGCTCGGTTGGGGCTACTTACAATGAGCAGTTCTTC
14	TRBV5-1	TRBJ2-1	.	many	CASSLEGLNNEQFF	TGCGCCAGCAGCTTGGAAGGACTTAACAATGAGCAGTTCTTC
11	TRBV6-2/TRBV6-3	TRBJ2-7	TRBD1	.	CASRRQGQQHF	TGTGCCAGCAGAAGACAGGGGCAGCAGCACTTC
16	TRBV5-4	TRBJ2-3	.	.	CASSLARDRRTDTQYF	TGTGCCAGCAGCTTGGCACGAGACCGACGCACAGATACGCAGTATTTT
12	TRBV10-3	TRBJ2-7	.	.	CAISESVYEQYF	TGTGCCATCAGTGAATCGGTTTACGAGCAGTACTTC
15	TRBV28	TRBJ2-1	TRBD2	.	CASFRSTGGYNEQFF	TGTGCCAGCTTTAGATCGACGGGAGGCTACAATGAGCAGTTCTTC
14	TRBV6-1	TRBJ2-7	.	few	CASRVEAGAYEQYF	TGTGCCAGCAGGGTCGAGGCAGGAGCCTACGAGCAGTACTTC
13	TRBV4-3	TRBJ1-6	.	.	CASSQAEGSPLHF	TGCGCCAGCAGCCAAGCGGAGGGATCACCCCTCCACTTT
15	TRBV3-1	TRBJ2-3	.	.	CASSLVGEGADTQYF	TGTGCCAGCAGCCTCGTAGGAGAAGGCGCAGATACGCAGTATTTT
15	TRBV20-1	TRBJ2-1	TRBD2	few	CSARSGRALGNEQFF	TGCAGTGCTAGGAGCGGGAGGGCCTTGGGCAATGAGCAGTTCTTC
14	TRBV5-1	TRBJ1-4	.	many	CASSSGTSRAGLFF	TGCGCCAGCAGCTCGGGGACGTCCCGGGCCGGACTGTTTTTT
14	TRBV12-3/TRBV12-4	TRBJ2-3	.	many	CASSLGTSTDTQYF	TGTGCCAGCAGCTTGGGTACTAGCACAGATACGCAGTATTTT
14	TRBV5-6	TRBJ1-2	TRBD1	.	CASSRQGIDYGYTF	TGTGCCAGCAGCCGACAGGGTATTGACTATGGCTACACCTTC
15	TRBV5-1	TRBJ2-2	TRBD1	many	CASSRDRVNTGELFF	TGCGCCAGCAGCCGAGACAGGGTGAACACCGGGGAGCTGTTTTTT
15	TRBV20-1	TRBJ2-3	.	few	CSARDIRGRTDTQYF	TGCAGTGCTAGAGACATCAGGGGACGCACAGATACGCAGTATTTT
15	TRBV18	TRBJ2-4	.	.	CASSPDSIAKNIQYF	TGTGCCAGCTCACCAGATAGTATAGCCAAAAACATTCAGTACTTC
12	TRBV20-1	TRBJ2-5	.	.	CSATGGGETQYF	TGCAGTGCTACCGGCGGGGGCGAGACCCAGTACTTC
14	TRBV5-1	TRBJ1-4	TRBD1	few	CASSSDRVGEKLFF	TGCGCCAGCAGCTCGGACAGGGTTGGGGAAAAACTGTTTTTT
15	TRBV2	TRBJ2-7	TRBD1	.	CASRRDRGPGYEQYF	TGTGCCAGCAGAAGGGACAGGGGGCCTGGCTACGAGCAGTACTTC
21	TRBV3-1	TRBJ2-5	TRBD2	.	CASSPKMVAGSELRRKETQYF	TGTGCCAGCAGCCCCAAAATGGTAGCGGGGTCTGAGTTGCGTCGTAAAGAGACCCAGTACTTC
17	TRBV7-2	TRBJ2-1	.	few	CASSLPAGSPSYNEQFF	TGTGCCAGCAGCTTACCCGCGGGTAGCCCCTCCTACAATGAGCAGTTCTTC
16	TRBV2	TRBJ2-5	TRBD1	.	CASSALGTASQETQYF	TGTGCCAGCAGCGCCCTTGGGACAGCGAGCCAAGAGACCCAGTACTTC
15	TRBV12-3/TRBV12-4	TRBJ2-1	.	.	CASSFLGESYNEQFF	TGTGCCAGCAGTTTTCTAGGGGAGTCCTACAATGAGCAGTTCTTC
14	TRBV6-5	TRBJ1-1	.	few	CASSYYGEGAEAFF	TGTGCCAGCAGTTACTACGGTGAAGGGGCTGAAGCTTTCTTT
16	TRBV10-3	TRBJ2-7	TRBD1	few	CAISDLLGTVSDEQYF	TGTGCCATCAGTGACCTGTTAGGGACAGTGAGCGACGAGCAGTACTTC
14	TRBV12-3/TRBV12-4	TRBJ2-4	.	.	CASSFAGTENIQYF	TGTGCCAGCAGTTTCGCGGGGACCGAAAACATTCAGTACTTC
14	TRBV5-1	TRBJ2-7	TRBD1	.	CASSWGQGAGEQYF	TGCGCCAGCAGCTGGGGACAGGGGGCGGGAGAGCAGTACTTC
15	TRBV7-2	TRBJ1-1	.	many	CASSPQYGPNTEAFF	TGTGCCAGCAGCCCTCAGTACGGGCCGAACACTGAAGCTTTCTTT
16	TRBV12-3/TRBV12-4	TRBJ2-3	.	many	CASSLSPSGAGDTQYF	TGTGCCAGCAGTTTATCCCCTTCGGGAGCCGGAGATACGCAGTATTTT
14	TRBV18	TRBJ2-7	.	.	CASSTGAEVNEQYF	TGTGCCAGCTCAACCGGAGCGGAGGTCAACGAGCAGTACTTC
16	TRBV9	TRBJ2-7	TRBD2	many	CASSVAPSGSLHEQYF	TGTGCCAGCAGCGTAGCGCCTAGCGGGAGCTTACACGAGCAGTACTTC
16	TRBV7-6	TRBJ2-1	.	.	CASSLSRVWGYNEQFF	TGTGCCAGCAGCCTATCACGGGTCTGGGGGTACAATGAGCAGTTCTTC
16	TRBV5-1	TRBJ2-3	TRBD2	many	CASSTGTSGGTDTQYF	TGCGCCAGCAGCACCGGGACTAGCGGGGGCACAGATACGCAGTATTTT
15	TRBV7-9	TRBJ2-3	TRBD2	few	CASSPPSGRTDTQYF	TGTGCCAGCAGCCCGCCCAGCGGGAGGACAGATACGCAGTATTTT
16	TRBV27	TRBJ2-3	.	.	CASSSELVALTDTQYF	TGTGCCAGCAGTTCGGAACTAGTTGCCTTAACAGATACGCAGTATTTT
15	TRBV12-3/TRBV12-4	TRBJ2-2	.	.	CASSLIQGGTGELFF	TGTGCCAGCAGTTTAATACAGGGTGGAACCGGGGAGCTGTTTTTT
12	TRBV28	TRBJ2-2	.	few	CASRFRFGELFF	TGTGCCAGCCGTTTCAGGTTCGGGGAGCTGTTTTTT
15	TRBV4-1	TRBJ1-5	.	.	CASSQVYLGNQPQHF	TGCGCCAGCAGCCAAGTTTATCTGGGCAATCAGCCCCAGCATTTT
13	TRBV29-1	TRBJ1-1	.	.	CSVEALLNTEAFF	TGCAGCGTTGAGGCCCTTCTGAACACTGAAGCTTTCTTT
16	TRBV9	TRBJ2-7	TRBD2	few	CASSVAGLAETYEQYF	TGTGCCAGCAGCGTAGCAGGGCTAGCGGAGACCTACGAGCAGTACTTC
16	TRBV5-6	TRBJ2-2	TRBD1	.	CASSPRSGGYTGELFF	TGTGCCAGCAGCCCCAGGTCAGGGGGCTACACCGGGGAGCTGTTTTTT
15	TRBV5-1	TRBJ2-5	.	few	CASSLDRVRQETQYF	TGCGCCAGCAGCTTGGACAGGGTGCGGCAAGAGACCCAGTACTTC
14	TRBV7-9	TRBJ1-2	TRBD1	many	CASSLGQGAYGYTF	TGTGCCAGCAGCTTAGGACAGGGTGCCTATGGCTACACCTTC
13	TRBV18	TRBJ2-7	TRBD1	few	CASSQRDRGEQYF	TGTGCCAGCTCACAACGAGACAGGGGCGAGCAGTACTTC
15	TRBV5-1	TRBJ1-5	TRBD1	few	CASSLGSGGNQPQHF	TGCGCCAGCAGCTTGGGGTCAGGGGGGAATCAGCCCCAGCATTTT
13	TRBV7-2	TRBJ2-7	.	.	CASSLVDGYEQYF	TGTGCCAGCAGCTTAGTTGATGGATACGAGCAGTACTTC
15	TRBV10-3	TRBJ2-2	TRBD1	.	CAISESDRDTGELFF	TGTGCCATCAGTGAGTCGGACAGGGACACCGGGGAGCTGTTTTTT
13	TRBV4-2	TRBJ2-3	.	few	CASSQGLPDTQYF	TGTGCCAGCAGCCAAGGTCTGCCAGATACGCAGTATTTT
11	TRBV20-1	TRBJ1-3	.	.	CSAKKGNTIYF	TGCAGTGCCAAGAAGGGAAACACCATATATTTT
18	TRBV28	TRBJ1-3	.	few	CASSFTGTRVKGGNTIYF	TGTGCCAGCAGTTTCACCGGGACCAGGGTCAAGGGAGGAAACACCATATATTTT
14	TRBV7-9	TRBJ2-7	.	.	CASSPPRGIYEQYF	TGTGCCAGCAGCCCCCCCCGAGGGATCTACGAGCAGTACTTC
14	TRBV6-5	TRBJ2-5	TRBD2	few	CASSYAGGQETQYF	TGTGCCAGCAGTTACGCGGGGGGCCAAGAGACCCAGTACTTC
15	TRBV7-2	TRBJ1-5	.	.	CASSLDSASNQPQHF	TGTGCCAGCAGTCTAGACAGCGCTAGCAATCAGCCCCAGCATTTT
21	TRBV21-1	TRBJ2-2	.	.	CASSKEGSSGSLYLNTGELFF	TGTGCCAGCAGCAAAGAAGGTTCTAGCGGGAGTCTGTATCTCAACACCGGGGAGCTGTTTTTT
18	TRBV15	TRBJ2-1	TRBD1	many	CATSRTTRQGASGNEQFF	TGTGCCACCAGCAGAACAACACGCCAGGGGGCGAGTGGGAATGAGCAGTTCTTC
14	TRBV12-3/TRBV12-4	TRBJ2-5	.	few	CASSWGDLQETQYF	TGTGCCAGCAGTTGGGGGGACCTCCAAGAGACCCAGTACTTC
16	TRBV5-1	TRBJ2-3	.	.	CASSLADRGRADTQYF	TGCGCCAGCAGCTTGGCGGACAGAGGGAGGGCAGATACGCAGTATTTT
15	TRBV28	TRBJ2-6	TRBD1	.	CASSYTGAGANVLTF	TGTGCCAGCAGCTACACAGGGGCTGGGGCCAACGTCCTGACTTTC